This T cell receptor (beta chain) was retrieved from a study of T cell responses to AZD1222 COVID-19 vaccine (dated by TCRdb to the early 2020s). For context, the study as a whole: AZD1222 recipients with second doses at about 4 weeks or about 12 weeks were pooled, because spike-specific TCR depth and breadth did not differ between schedules. A total of 233 trial participants underwent TCR sequencing, of whom some 200 had received two doses of AZD1222 and about 26 had received two doses of the MenACWY control vaccine. Trial participants were enrolled by age into 18-55, 56-69 and 70-plus year subgroups, with roughly 160, 29 and 62 TCR-sequenced participants respectively. Paper-wide results and their limitations: No day 14 peak-response samples were available, so repertoires were characterized only after the peak T cell response. The vaccine-associated CD4 TCRs covered the entire spike protein, and the dominant responses fell in regions 160-218 and 743-854. The 56-69-year group was small, and its depth increase did not reach significance, likely because of low power. Most participants were white British and females outnumbered males, and the authors suggested that clonal diversity may have been underestimated. Spike-specific TCR breadth and depth rose significantly after two AZD1222 doses compared with day 0 and with MenACWY recipients. Conclusions about previously exposed vaccinees are limited because only 6 or 7 AZD1222 recipients were SARS-CoV-2 seropositive at baseline. Nearly half of unique spike-specific TCRs reportedly recognized epitopes outside regions mutated in the B.1.351 and B.1.1.7 variants.

Via the germline V gene, CDR1 is MNHEY and CDR2 SVGAGI. Its CDR3 holds 14 amino acids, cysteine through phenylalanine. Only the CDR3 DNA stays, 42 bases, in frame from base 1. Unmatched junction bases come to 4, with V trimmed by 6 bases and J by 2 bases. In the paper's terms, the time point label means: baseline before first vaccination. Vaccinee samples were obtained from the UK trials COV001 and COV002, which included a single-blind randomized controlled phase 2/3 trial of AZD1222 (ChAdOx1 nCoV-19) in healthy adults. Trial participant PBMC samples were collected at day 0 and day 28 after the second dose for TCRbeta chain sequencing. The CDR3 regions of human TCRbeta chains were analyzed by immunosequencing. The original methods were these. Repertoire TCRs were matched against a reference library of SARS-CoV-2-specific TCRs generated with the MIRA antigen-specificity platform. Breadth was defined as the fraction of unique TCRs that were SARS-CoV-2-associated. Depth was defined as the fraction of total T cells that were SARS-CoV-2-associated. Using the MIRA data, each spike-specific TCR was mapped to the spike region that the TCR reacts to and placed in a CD4 or CD8 class. Log10-transformed breadth and depth values were compared by one-way ANOVA with Sidak's multiple comparisons tests. TCRdb retrieved this table from immuneACCESS and kept in-frame rearrangements only. Not all clones are present; in checked studies, unresolved V genes account for under half, and no reason is known for the remainder. V, J and clone size derive from that table, while D and trimming were established from the DNA sequence. This sample lists 120,000 or so clones; approximately 90% were detected once. Just over 7% of the sample is held by the ten biggest clonotypes.

Notes on this clone: Its binding antigen is unknown. Base-call qualities are not available, and no considerably larger clone is one nucleotide away.

The input for sequencing was peripheral blood, taken on day 0 of AZD1222 vaccination. This clonotype was obtained from an adult in good health. The rearranged chain carries TRBV6-5 and TRBJ1-3, with 7 bases in between that match TRBD1. The sequence in DNA is TGTGCCAGCAGCAGAGGACAGGCTGGAAACACCATATATTTT. This codes for CASSRGQAGNTIYF.